Presented here are 29 T cell receptor beta chains from one specimen sequenced in a study of cytomegalovirus exposure and HLA in healthy donors. The PCR contained 60 Vbeta and 13 Jbeta primers. Some clones are missing from TCRdb's copy, which holds only in-frame ones; the method was immunoSEQ multiplex PCR. The sample lists approximately 67,000 clones, 65% to 70% occurring once. Material: PBMCs. The receptors were sampled from a woman aged 30 to 39 in good health and CMV-seronegative.

The gene calls are TRBV6-1 and TRBJ1-2; D is undetermined. The CDR3 sequence is 14 residues long. Germline V gene sequence: CDR1 MNHNS, CDR2 SASEGT. V was shortened by 4 bases and J by 5 bases, with 14 bases between the two germline ends. CDR3: CASSAREGIYGYTF. The CDR3 coding sequence is TGTGCCAGCAGTGCAAGGGAGGGAATTTATGGCTACACCTTC.

The rearrangement joins TRBV11-3 to TRBJ2-7; 13 bases are a match to TRBD2. The J segment lost 3 bases and the V segment lost 0 bases, leaving 2 bases of the junction unmatched. Germline-derived CDR1 and CDR2 are SGHNT and YENEEA. The CDR3 covers 16 residues. This CDR3 is CASSLDRTSGGYEQYF. The DNA of the CDR3 is TGTGCCAGCAGCTTAGATCGGACTAGCGGGGGCTACGAGCAGTACTTC. Full variable domain (remainder filled in from reference TRBV11-3 and TRBJ2-7): EAGVVQSPRYKIIEKKQPVAFWCNPISGHNTLYWYLQNLGQGPELLIRYENEEAVDDSQLPKDRFSAERLKGVDSTLKIQPAELGDSAVYLCASSLDRTSGGYEQYFGPGTRLTVT.

This rearrangement joins TRBV29-1 to TRBJ2-3; D gene unclear. This CDR3 contains 11 residues. Germline V lookup: CDR1 SQVTM, CDR2 ANQGSEA. The V end lost 3 bases, the J end lost 1 base, and 2 bases lay between the germline ends. As DNA, the CDR3 is TGCAGCGTTGACGGCACAGATACGCAGTATTTT. Translating gives CSVDGTDTQYF.

The V call is TRBV5-1, the J call TRBJ2-3, with TRBD2 matching over 13 bases. This CDR3 is 15 amino acids long. Trimming at V came to 2 bases and at J to 6 bases, leaving 3 bases not matched to a gene. The germline gives CDR1 SGHRS, CDR2 YFSETQ. CDR3 amino acids: CASSFGTSGADTQYF. The CDR3 region has the DNA TGCGCCAGCAGCTTCGGGACTAGCGGGGCGGATACGCAGTATTTT.

This rearrangement joins TRBV18 to TRBJ2-5, with 12 bases identical to TRBD1. Germline loops: CDR1 KGHSH, CDR2 LQKENI. The CDR3 contains 15 residues. V trimming: 4 bases; J trimming: 4 bases; junction bases outside the gene matches: 4. CDR3 bases: TGTGCCAGCTCACGCCGGGACAGGGGGCGAGAGACCCAGTACTTC. Protein: CASSRRDRGRETQYF.

This chain joins TRBV4-2 and TRBJ2-7; D not resolved. The CDR3 covers 13 residues. V lost 0 bases and J 3 bases, leaving 6 bases between the germline ends. In germline, CDR1 is LGHNA, CDR2 YNFKEQ. CDR3 in DNA: TGTGCCAGCAGCCAAGAGAGTGACTACGAGCAGTACTTC. Protein sequence: CASSQESDYEQYF.

The chain employs TRBV27 and TRBJ2-1, with D possibly matching TRBD2 (7 bases). Germline loops: CDR1 MNHEY, CDR2 SMNVEV (reference sequence). This CDR3 spans 15 amino acids. The V end was cut by 8 bases, the J end by 8 bases, with 22 bases between. This CDR3 reads CASASKSGGRYEQFF. CDR3 DNA sequence: TGTGCCAGCGCTTCTAAATCGGGGGGCCGGTATGAGCAGTTCTTC.

The chain uses TRBV5-8 and TRBJ2-5; 7 nucleotides align to TRBD1. Per germline, CDR1 SGHTS and CDR2 YDEGEE. The V gene end was trimmed by 5 bases and the J gene end by 3 bases; junction bases not matched to a gene: 10. This CDR3 is built from 15 residues. The CDR3 spells CASRPPRQGKETQYF. DNA for the CDR3: TGTGCCAGCAGGCCCCCTCGACAGGGAAAAGAGACCCAGTACTTC. The full variable domain, its missing parts supplied by reference TRBV5-8 and TRBJ2-5, is EAGVTQSPTHLIKTRGQQATLRCSPISGHTSVYWYQQALGLGLQFLLWYDEGEERNRGNFPPRFSGRQFPNYSSELNVNALELEDSALYLCASRPPRQGKETQYFGPGTRLLVL.

The rearrangement links TRBV2 to TRBJ2-5; 11 nucleotides line up with TRBD2. Per germline, CDR1 SNHLY and CDR2 FYNNEI. The length of the CDR3 is 17 residues. After removal of 0 bases from V and 1 base from J, the junction contained 4 bases not matched to a gene. The CDR3 sequence: CASSEAVGTSGQETQYF. CDR3 nucleotide sequence: TGTGCCAGCAGTGAAGCGGTGGGGACTAGCGGCCAAGAGACCCAGTACTTC.

The rearrangement links TRBV12-2 to TRBJ1-5. TRBV12-2 is deemed a pseudogene. The CDR3 loop spans 15 amino acids. The CDR3 DNA reads as TGTGCAAGTCGACCTAGGGGGGGAAGCAATCAGCCCCAGCATTTT. Encoded protein: CASRPRGGSNQPQHF.

V and J are TRBV5-1 and TRBJ2-7, with D perhaps TRBD1 (5 bases). Germline assignment: CDR1 SGHRS and CDR2 YFSETQ. This CDR3 has 14 amino acids. Trimming shortened V by 0 bases and J by 4 bases, and 11 bases separated the two germline ends. CDR3 nucleotide sequence: TGCGCCAGCAGCTTGGCCGCGACAGTGTACGAGCAGTACTTC. Amino acid sequence: CASSLAATVYEQYF.

V is TRBV19 and J is TRBJ2-2; 9 positions agree with TRBD1. Looked up from germline, CDR1 is LNHDA and CDR2 is SQIVND (reference sequence). With V trimmed by 3 bases and J by 5 bases, 4 bases remained unmatched. This CDR3 has 15 amino acids. CDR3 sequence (DNA): TGTGCCAGTAGTATTCGGGGACAGGGAACCGGGGAGCTGTTTTTT. Translating gives CASSIRGQGTGELFF.

This chain uses TRBV7-2 with TRBJ2-1; TRBD1 might be the D (6 bases). Germline CDR1 and CDR2: SGHTA and FQGNSA. The CDR3 is 15 amino acids. With 1 base removed from V and 2 bases from J, the gap between germline ends came to 9 bases. The CDR3 is CASSLGGGTYNEQFF. DNA for the CDR3: TGTGCCAGCAGCTTAGGTGGGGGCACCTACAATGAGCAGTTCTTC.

The chain has TRBV30 and TRBJ1-5; the match to TRBD1 covers 9 bases. Trimming took 5 bases from V and 5 from J; bases not matched to a gene: 4. Germline CDR1 and CDR2: GTSNPN and SVGIG (reference sequence). This CDR3 has 13 residues. The CDR3 region has the DNA TGTGCCTGGGACGACAGGGGGGATCAGCCCCAGCATTTT. Translating it yields CAWDDRGDQPQHF.

This clone is a singleton in its sample. The J gene is TRBJ2-1, the V gene TRBV27; 11 bases are a match to TRBD2. Germline-derived CDR1 and CDR2 are MNHEY and SMNVEV (reference sequence). The CDR3 consists of 15 residues. V lost 5 bases and J lost 6; bases outside the gene matches: 6. CDR3 sequence: CASSKTSGGSNEQFF. The DNA of the CDR3 is TGTGCCAGCAGTAAAACTAGCGGGGGCTCCAATGAGCAGTTCTTC.

The V and J genes are TRBV7-6 and TRBJ2-3, with 10 bases that match TRBD2. V dropped 4 bases and J dropped 6; count of bases not matched to a gene: 7. Looked up from germline, CDR1 is SGHVS and CDR2 is FNYEAQ. The CDR3 loop spans 15 amino acids. CDR3 loop: CASSSSGGASDTQYF. Written as DNA, the CDR3 is TGTGCCAGCAGCTCGAGCGGGGGGGCATCGGATACGCAGTATTTT.

The rearrangement links TRBV30 to TRBJ2-3; the D is unclear. Trimming stripped 0 bases from V and 0 bases from J, with 7 bases between. CDR1 is GTSNPN and CDR2 is SVGIG in the germline V gene (reference sequence). The CDR3 spans 14 residues. This CDR3 reads CAWSVGISTDTQYF. CDR3 bases: TGTGCCTGGAGTGTGGGCATAAGCACAGATACGCAGTATTTT.

This chain connects TRBV7-2 to TRBJ2-5; D perhaps matches TRBD1 (5 bases). Trimming left V 5 bases short and J 1 base short, with 11 bases between. The CDR3 runs to 14 residues. CDR1 and CDR2 (germline): SGHTA, FQGNSA. The CDR3, as DNA: TGTGCCAGCAGCCAAGCTACAGGCCAAGAGACCCAGTACTTC. This sequence encodes CASSQATGQETQYF.

The rearrangement uses TRBV4-2 and TRBJ1-5; no firm D call. Trimming left V 5 bases short and J 3 bases short, with 14 bases between. The CDR3 length is 15 residues. Germline V lookup: CDR1 LGHNA, CDR2 YNFKEQ. CDR3 nucleotides: TGTGCCAGCAGCTTCAAGGGAGGAGACAATCAGCCCCAGCATTTT. Translated: CASSFKGGDNQPQHF.

The rearrangement uses TRBV6-1 and TRBJ1-5; 7 bases match TRBD1. Germline lookup yields CDR1 MNHNS and CDR2 SASEGT. The CDR3 sequence is 19 residues long. Trimming cost V 3 bases and J 4 bases; bases outside gene matches: 18. CDR3 in DNA: TGTGCCAGCAGTGACTTGCCAACCGGCCTACAGGGGAGGAATCAGCCCCAGCATTTT. Amino acids: CASSDLPTGLQGRNQPQHF.

The V call is TRBV2, the J call TRBJ1-6, with 7 bases that match TRBD1. This CDR3 spans 15 amino acids. The germline V gene has CDR1 SNHLY and CDR2 FYNNEI. V was clipped by 6 bases and J by 7 bases; unmatched bases: 9. The CDR3: CASSPRQGENSPLHF. CDR3 bases: TGTGCCAGCAGCCCCCGGCAGGGGGAAAATTCACCCCTCCACTTT.

The V call is TRBV9, the J call TRBJ2-1; D may be TRBD1 (6 bases). The CDR3 totals 17 residues. Germline lookup yields CDR1 SGDLS and CDR2 YYNGEE. Trimming removed 0 bases at V and 6 bases at J, with 19 bases between. This chain's CDR3 is CASSVVFGAGARNEQFF. The CDR3 DNA sequence: TGTGCCAGCAGCGTAGTTTTTGGGGCAGGGGCTCGCAATGAGCAGTTCTTC.

The chain recombines TRBV7-9 with TRBJ2-5; a possible D gene is TRBD2 (5 bases). Trimming pared 2 bases from V and 4 bases from J, leaving 11 bases between. This CDR3 is built from 14 residues. Germline values: CDR1 SEHNR, CDR2 FQNEAQ (reference sequence). This CDR3 reads CASSLHGGSETQYF. The CDR3 DNA reads TGTGCCAGCAGCTTACACGGAGGTTCAGAGACCCAGTACTTC.

The chain uses TRBV25-1 and TRBJ2-1, with D possibly TRBD2 on 6 matching bases. Germline V gives CDR1 MGHDK, CDR2 SYGVNS. The CDR3 totals 15 residues. Trimming left V 6 bases short and J 4 bases short, with 16 bases between. The CDR3 loop reads CASRPPGGEYNEQFF. The CDR3, as DNA: TGTGCCAGCAGGCCCCCGGGCGGGGAGTACAATGAGCAGTTCTTC.

Here the CDR3 reads CASSLYQGASYEQYF. CDR3 bases: TGTGCCAGCAGCTTGTATCAGGGGGCGTCCTACGAGCAGTACTTC. The chain carries TRBV11-2 and TRBJ2-7; 8 nucleotides align to TRBD1. Trimming cost V 3 bases and J 1 base; bases outside gene matches: 5. Germline CDR1 and CDR2: SGHAT and FQNNGV. This CDR3 is built from 15 residues.

The table lists this clone with a count of one. The chain has TRBV6-4 and TRBJ1-1; D remains unclear. Per the germline V gene, CDR1 is MRHNA and CDR2 is SNTAGT. This CDR3 has 13 residues. With 6 bases removed from V and 2 bases from J, the gap between germline ends came to 10 bases. CDR3 in amino acids: CASRSSKNTEAFF. For the CDR3, the DNA is TGTGCCAGCAGATCCAGTAAAAACACTGAAGCTTTCTTT.

The chain has TRBV7-2 and TRBJ2-1, with D tentatively TRBD1 (6 bases). The CDR3 is made up of 16 amino acids. Germline assignment: CDR1 SGHTA and CDR2 FQGNSA. V was trimmed by 3 bases and J by 2 bases, leaving 14 bases between them. The CDR3 region is CASSLTRGVAYNEQFF. The CDR3 DNA is TGTGCCAGCAGCTTGACCAGGGGCGTAGCCTACAATGAGCAGTTCTTC.

This clone was seen a handful of times. Germline and junction disagree at one end, which may indicate a read error. In DNA form, the CDR3 reads TGCGCCAGCAGAAGGACAGGGCTCAATCACCCCCAGCATTTT. Amino acid sequence: CASRRTGLNHPQHF. The chain joins TRBV10-2 to TRBJ1-5, with 8 positions matching TRBD1. Germline lookup yields CDR1 WSHSY and CDR2 SAAADI. The CDR3 is made up of 14 amino acids.

The V gene is TRBV5-1, the J gene TRBJ1-1; D not resolved. The germline CDR1 and CDR2 sequences are SGHRS and YFSETQ. The CDR3 contains 14 residues. Trimming took off 0 bases at V and 4 bases at J, with 10 bases between the two ends. Here the CDR3 DNA reads TGCGCCAGCAGCTTGGGTTCGGGGTCCACTGAAGCTTTCTTT. Residues: CASSLGSGSTEAFF.